These 8 T cell receptor beta chains were all obtained from the same sample, sequenced in a study of T cells after yellow fever vaccination. Each CDR3 protein gets one entry after TCRdb re-called the 5' RACE reads with MiXCR. The table shows hundreds of thousands of distinct CDR3 sequences, with over 9% occurring only once. This specimen was PBMCs, taken on the day of the yellow fever booster vaccination. The receptors originated from a young man who received the YFV17D yellow fever vaccine.

This chain links TRBV30 with TRBJ2-3; TRBD2 matches at 10 bases. J was trimmed by 3 bases and V by 4 bases; bases with no gene match: 10. CDR1 GTSNPN and CDR2 SVGIG come from the germline V gene (reference sequence). The CDR3 spans 16 residues. In nucleotides, the CDR3 is TGTGCCTGGACGTCCCTAGCGGGAGTTTTGACAGATACGCAGTATTTT. Protein sequence: CAWTSLAGVLTDTQYF. Filled out from reference TRBV30 and TRBJ2-3, the complete variable domain reads SQTIHQWPATLVQPVGSPLSLECTVEGTSNPNLYWYRQAAGRGLQLLFYSVGIGQISSEVPQNLSASRPQDRQFILSSKKLLLSDSGFYLCAWTSLAGVLTDTQYFGPGTRLTVL.

This chain connects TRBV7-6 to TRBJ1-5; no clear D gene. CDR1 is SGHVS and CDR2 is FNYEAQ in the germline V gene. Trimming took off 0 bases at V and 7 bases at J, with 7 bases between the two ends. The CDR3 is 13 residues long. CDR3 nucleotide sequence: TGTGCCAGCAGCTTAGCGGTTCGGCAGCCCCAGCATTTT. It codes for CASSLAVRQPQHF.

A few counts support this clonotype. The CDR3, as DNA: TGTGCCAGCGGGGCAGGCCCGGGAGGGGAGCTGTTTTTT. Residues: CASGAGPGGELFF. The J gene is TRBJ2-2, the V gene TRBV27; either TRBD1 or TRBD2 may supply D (5 bases each). The CDR3 covers 13 residues. CDR1 MNHEY and CDR2 SMNVEV come from the germline V gene (reference sequence). V was cut by 8 bases and J by 8 bases, with 15 bases left in between.

The DNA for the CDR3 is TGTGCCAGCAGCGCTAGCGGGAGTAGGGATACGCAGTATTTT. This gives the protein CASSASGSRDTQYF. The chain is built from TRBV9 and TRBJ2-3; TRBD2 agrees at 10 bases. V lost 3 bases to trimming and J lost 6 bases; unmatched junction nucleotides: 4. This CDR3 has 14 residues. Germline V CDR1 and CDR2: SGDLS, YYNGEE.

This sequence joins TRBV29-1 and TRBJ1-3; TRBD1 might be the D (6 bases). The CDR3 covers 15 residues. Trimming stripped 6 bases from V and 3 bases from J, with 18 bases between. The germline V gene has CDR1 SQVTM and CDR2 ANQGSEA. The CDR3 coding sequence is TGCAGCGTGACTGACAGGACTAGGGGTGGAAACACCATATATTTT. Translated: CSVTDRTRGGNTIYF.

This clonotype was observed a handful of times. The gene calls are TRBV10-3 and TRBJ2-5, with 8 bases matching TRBD1. After removal of 4 bases from V and 1 base from J, the junction contained 5 bases not matched to a gene. Germline assignment: CDR1 ENHRY and CDR2 SYGVKD. The CDR3 loop spans 15 amino acids. CDR3 in DNA: TGTGCCATCAGTGGGTCAGGGGGCGGCCAAGAGACCCAGTACTTC. This encodes CAISGSGGGQETQYF.

The table lists this clonotype with a few counts. The chain couples TRBV18 to TRBJ1-1, with a weak D call TRBD1 (5 bases). Trimming shortened V by 4 bases and J by 1 base, and 7 bases separated the two germline ends. The CDR3 extends over 13 amino acids. Germline loops: CDR1 KGHSH, CDR2 LQKENI. The CDR3 here is CASSRDQNTEAFF. The DNA of the CDR3 is TGTGCCAGCTCACGGGACCAGAACACTGAAGCTTTCTTT.

This clonotype was detected only a few times. The chain joins TRBV20-1 to TRBJ2-7; possibly TRBD1 or TRBD2 for D (5 bases each). The CDR3 is 13 amino acids. Trimming removed 2 bases at V and 0 bases at J, with 8 bases between. Per germline, CDR1 DFQATT and CDR2 SNEGSKA (reference sequence). The CDR3 spells CSARWDVSYEQYF. The CDR3, as DNA: TGCAGTGCTAGATGGGACGTCTCCTACGAGCAGTACTTC.